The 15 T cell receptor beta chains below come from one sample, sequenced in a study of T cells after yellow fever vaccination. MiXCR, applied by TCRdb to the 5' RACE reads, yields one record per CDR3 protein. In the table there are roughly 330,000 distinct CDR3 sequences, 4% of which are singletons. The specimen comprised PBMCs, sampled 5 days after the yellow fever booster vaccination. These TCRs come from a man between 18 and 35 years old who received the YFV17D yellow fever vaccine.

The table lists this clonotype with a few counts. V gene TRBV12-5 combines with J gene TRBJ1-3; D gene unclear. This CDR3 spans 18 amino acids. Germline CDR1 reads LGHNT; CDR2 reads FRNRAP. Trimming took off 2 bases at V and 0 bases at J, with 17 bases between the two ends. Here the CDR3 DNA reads TGTGCTAGTGGTTTGTCCGTCGGACCCACCTACTCTGGAAACACCATATATTTT. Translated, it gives CASGLSVGPTYSGNTIYF.

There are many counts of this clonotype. The CDR3 bases are TGCGCCAGCAGCTTGGAGGGGCGGAAGATTGAAAAACTGTTTTTT. It is translated as CASSLEGRKIEKLFF. The V and J genes are TRBV5-1 and TRBJ1-4; tentatively, D is TRBD1 (5 bases). Trimming removed 0 bases from V and 7 bases from J, with 13 bases in between. This CDR3 has 15 residues. CDR1 SGHRS and CDR2 YFSETQ come from the germline V gene.

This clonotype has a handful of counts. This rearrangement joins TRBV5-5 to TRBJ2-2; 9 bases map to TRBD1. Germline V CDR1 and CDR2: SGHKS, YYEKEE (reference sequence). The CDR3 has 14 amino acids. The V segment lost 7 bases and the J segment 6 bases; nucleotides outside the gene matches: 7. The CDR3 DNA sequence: TGTGCCAGCTGGACAGGGGCGGGCGCCGGGGAGCTGTTTTTT. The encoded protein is CASWTGAGAGELFF.

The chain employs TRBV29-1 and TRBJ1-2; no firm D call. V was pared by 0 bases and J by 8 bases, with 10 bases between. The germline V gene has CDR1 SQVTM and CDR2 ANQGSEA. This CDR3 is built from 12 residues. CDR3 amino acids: CSVEDREGGYTF. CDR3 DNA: TGCAGCGTTGAAGATCGTGAGGGCGGCTACACCTTC.

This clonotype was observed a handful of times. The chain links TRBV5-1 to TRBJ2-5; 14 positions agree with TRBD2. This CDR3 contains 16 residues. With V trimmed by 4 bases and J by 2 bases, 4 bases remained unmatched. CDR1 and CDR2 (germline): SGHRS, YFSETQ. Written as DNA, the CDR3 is TGCGCCAGCAGCATCGGACTAGCGGGGGGTCAAGAGACCCAGTACTTC. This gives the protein CASSIGLAGGQETQYF.

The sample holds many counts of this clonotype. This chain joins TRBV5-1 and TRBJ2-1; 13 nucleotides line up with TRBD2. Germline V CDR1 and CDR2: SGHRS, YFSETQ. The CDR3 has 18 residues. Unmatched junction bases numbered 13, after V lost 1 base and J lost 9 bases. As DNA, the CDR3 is TGCGCCAGCAGCTTGCCCACTAGCGGGGGGGCTGGAATAGGTGAGCAGTTCTTC. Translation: CASSLPTSGGAGIGEQFF.

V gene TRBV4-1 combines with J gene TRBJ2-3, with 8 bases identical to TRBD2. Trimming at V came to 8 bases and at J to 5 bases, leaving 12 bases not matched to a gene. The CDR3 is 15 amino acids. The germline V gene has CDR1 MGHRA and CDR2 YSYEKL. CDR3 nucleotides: TGCGCCAGCGGGACTACTAGCGGTGCTGTAGATACGCAGTATTTT. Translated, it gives CASGTTSGAVDTQYF.

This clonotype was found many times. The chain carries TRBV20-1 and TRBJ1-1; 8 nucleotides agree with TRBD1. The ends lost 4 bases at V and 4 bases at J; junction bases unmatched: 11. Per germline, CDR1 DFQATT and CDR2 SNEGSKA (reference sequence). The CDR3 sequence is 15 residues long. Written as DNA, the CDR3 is TGCAGTGCTACAGGACAGGGTAGATTCAGCACTGAAGCTTTCTTT. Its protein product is CSATGQGRFSTEAFF.

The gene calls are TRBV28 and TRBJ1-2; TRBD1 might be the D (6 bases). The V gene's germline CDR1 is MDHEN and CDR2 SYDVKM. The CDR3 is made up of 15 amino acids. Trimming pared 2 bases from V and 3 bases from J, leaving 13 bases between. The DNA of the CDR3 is TGTGCCAGCAGTTTACGAGGGGCAGGGGACTATGGCTACACCTTC. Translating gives CASSLRGAGDYGYTF.

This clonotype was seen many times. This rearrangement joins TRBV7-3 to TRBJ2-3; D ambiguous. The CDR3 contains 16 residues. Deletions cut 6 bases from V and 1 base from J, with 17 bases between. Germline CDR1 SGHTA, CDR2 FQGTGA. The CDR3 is CASSIKWRQRTDTQYF. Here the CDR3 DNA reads TGTGCCAGCAGTATAAAATGGCGGCAACGCACAGATACGCAGTATTTT.

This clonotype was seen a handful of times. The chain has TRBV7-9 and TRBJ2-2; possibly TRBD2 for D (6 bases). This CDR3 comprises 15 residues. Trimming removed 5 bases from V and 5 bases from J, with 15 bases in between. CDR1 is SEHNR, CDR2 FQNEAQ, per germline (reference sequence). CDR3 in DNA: TGTGCCAGCAGCATCCGGGACTGGGGTACCGGGGAGCTGTTTTTT. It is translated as CASSIRDWGTGELFF. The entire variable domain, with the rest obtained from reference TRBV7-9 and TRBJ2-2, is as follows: DTGVSQNPRHKITKRGQNVTFRCDPISEHNRLYWYRQTLGQGPEFLTYFQNEAQLEKSRLLSDRFSAERPKGSFSTLEIQRTEQGDSAMYLCASSIRDWGTGELFFGEGSRLTVL.

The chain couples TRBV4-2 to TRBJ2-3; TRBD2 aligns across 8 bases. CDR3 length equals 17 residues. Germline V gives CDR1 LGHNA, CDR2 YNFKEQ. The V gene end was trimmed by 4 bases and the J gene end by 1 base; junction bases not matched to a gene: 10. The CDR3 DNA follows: TGTGCCAGCAGCCCCAGTAGCGGGGAAGCTGGCACAGATACGCAGTATTTT. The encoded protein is CASSPSSGEAGTDTQYF.

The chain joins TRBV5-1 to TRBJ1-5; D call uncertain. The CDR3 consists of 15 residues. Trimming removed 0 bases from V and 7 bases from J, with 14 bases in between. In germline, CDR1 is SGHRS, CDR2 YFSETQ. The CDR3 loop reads CASSLEDPIGQPQHF. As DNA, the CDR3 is TGCGCCAGCAGCTTGGAGGACCCTATAGGACAGCCCCAGCATTTT.

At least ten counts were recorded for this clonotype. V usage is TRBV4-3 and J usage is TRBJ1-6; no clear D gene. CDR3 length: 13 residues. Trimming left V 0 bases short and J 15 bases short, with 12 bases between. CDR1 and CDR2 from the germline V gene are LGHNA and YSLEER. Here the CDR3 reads CASSQEAGRSLHF. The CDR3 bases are TGCGCCAGCAGCCAAGAAGCAGGTAGAAGCCTCCACTTT.

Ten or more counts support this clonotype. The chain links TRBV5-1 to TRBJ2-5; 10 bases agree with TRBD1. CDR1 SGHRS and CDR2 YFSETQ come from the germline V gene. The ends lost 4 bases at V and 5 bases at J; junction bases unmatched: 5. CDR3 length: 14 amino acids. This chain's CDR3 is CASSRDRGVETQYF. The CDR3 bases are TGCGCCAGCAGCCGGGACAGGGGAGTTGAGACCCAGTACTTC.